These 19 T cell receptor beta chains share one sample of origin, sequenced in a study of blood T cell dynamics during melanoma immunotherapy (dated by TCRdb to 2018 to 2021). Libraries were built with the immunoSEQ multiplex PCR assay. The clones in this table, taken by TCRdb from immuneACCESS, are in-frame only. Not every clone is retained; where verified, under half of the shortfall comes from an unresolved V gene, and the cause of the rest is unknown. The sample table contains 9,000 to 13,000 clones; only one count was recorded for about 85% of them. The leading ten clones occupy 9.5% to 13% of the sample. What the time point label conveys for this sample: pre-treatment baseline. This specimen consisted of blood, obtained from a patient treated with checkpoint blockade. These receptors all stem from a human donor with melanoma.

The chain recombines TRBV27 with TRBJ2-3; TRBD1 matches 7 bases. CDR3 size: 16 residues. Trimming cost V 4 bases and J 2 bases; bases outside gene matches: 9. CDR1 and CDR2 from the germline V gene are MNHEY and SMNVEV (reference sequence). CDR3 in DNA: TGTGCCAGCAGTTCAATAGACAGGGCATCCACAGATACGCAGTATTTT. Translating it yields CASSSIDRASTDTQYF.

This clone was recorded once. The chain uses TRBV19 and TRBJ1-5, with 10 bases aligning to TRBD1. The germline gives CDR1 LNHDA, CDR2 SQIVND (reference sequence). The V and J ends lost 8 bases and 2 bases, in that order; junction bases with no gene match: 12. The CDR3 sequence is 17 residues long. The CDR3 sequence: CASSSDRGLVGNQPQHF. For the CDR3, the DNA is TGTGCCAGTTCCTCCGACAGGGGGCTGGTGGGCAATCAGCCCCAGCATTTT.

In this sample, this clone turned up once. The V and J genes are TRBV6-5 and TRBJ2-1, with D possibly matching TRBD2 (7 bases). There are 15 residues in the CDR3. V was clipped by 2 bases and J by 4 bases, with 12 bases between them. Germline assignment: CDR1 MNHEY and CDR2 SVGAGI. In DNA form, the CDR3 reads TGTGCCAGCAGTTACGGGGGGGGCCCTTACAATGAGCAGTTCTTC. Its protein product is CASSYGGGPYNEQFF.

The rearrangement uses TRBV11-3 and TRBJ1-5, with D unresolved. Germline CDR1 and CDR2: SGHNT and YENEEA. V gave up 1 base and J gave up 3 bases, with 13 bases separating them. The CDR3 has 16 residues. The CDR3 DNA reads as TGTGCCAGCAGCTTAGCTGGAGGGAGGACCAATCAGCCCCAGCATTTT. Its translation: CASSLAGGRTNQPQHF.

The V call is TRBV5-1, the J call TRBJ2-5; D tentatively fits TRBD1 or TRBD2 (6 bases each). Deletions cut 2 bases from V and 4 bases from J, with 12 bases between. The CDR3 has 14 amino acids. Germline V gives CDR1 SGHRS, CDR2 YFSETQ. The CDR3 loop is CASSFGGPGETQYF. The CDR3 bases are TGCGCCAGCAGCTTCGGGGGCCCTGGAGAGACCCAGTACTTC.

There are a few counts of this clone. The chain uses TRBV29-1 and TRBJ1-5, with D hard to call. CDR1 SQVTM and CDR2 ANQGSEA come from the germline V gene. The CDR3 is made up of 15 amino acids. Between the trimmed V and J ends, which lost 6 bases and 0 bases, there was a span of 15 bases. The CDR3 DNA follows: TGCAGCGTCCGAGAGGAGGGAAGTAGCAATCAGCCCCAGCATTTT. Translated: CSVREEGSSNQPQHF.

The chain has TRBV30 and TRBJ2-4, with D maybe TRBD1 (6 bases). The CDR3 contains 15 residues. The V gene lost 1 base and the J gene lost 0 bases, with 10 bases spanning the gap. Germline V gene sequence: CDR1 GTSNPN, CDR2 SVGIG (reference sequence). The DNA for the CDR3 is TGTGCCTGGAGTGAAGACAGGTTAGCCAAAAACATTCAGTACTTC. Its translation is CAWSEDRLAKNIQYF.

The chain employs TRBV4-1 and TRBJ2-7, with D possibly matching TRBD1 (6 bases). V was shortened by 4 bases and J by 3 bases, with 19 bases between the two germline ends. The CDR3 covers 16 residues. Germline CDR1 reads MGHRA; CDR2 reads YSYEKL. The DNA of the CDR3 is TGCGCCAGCAGCCTAGTCCCCGACAGGTTGCTCTACGAGCAGTACTTC. This codes for CASSLVPDRLLYEQYF.

The chain recombines TRBV6-1 with TRBJ2-7, with D possibly matching TRBD1 (5 bases). Trimming took 0 bases from V and 0 from J, leaving 24 bases between them. CDR3 length equals 20 residues. Per germline, CDR1 MNHNS and CDR2 SASEGT. CDR3 loop: CASSEARWGTGPRSSYEQYF. The CDR3 region has the DNA TGTGCCAGCAGTGAAGCACGGTGGGGAACAGGCCCCCGGAGCTCCTACGAGCAGTACTTC.

The chain employs TRBV6-1 and TRBJ2-2; maybe TRBD1 (6 bases). The CDR3 contains 15 residues. V lost 2 bases and J 0 bases, leaving 7 bases between the germline ends. Per the germline V gene, CDR1 is MNHNS and CDR2 is SASEGT. CDR3 amino acids: CASSEQGTNTGELFF. The CDR3 region has the DNA TGTGCCAGCAGTGAACAGGGGACGAACACCGGGGAGCTGTTTTTT.

V is TRBV6-4 and J is TRBJ2-1, with D possibly being TRBD1 or TRBD2 (5 bases each). CDR3 length: 14 residues. The V and J ends lost 11 bases and 9 bases respectively, with 23 bases between them. Germline V gene data show CDR1 as MRHNA and CDR2 as SNTAGT. The CDR3 nucleotides read TGTGCCTCCTCCCGGGACCATGGGGATTCTGAGCAGTTCTTC. It codes for CASSRDHGDSEQFF.

The chain is built from TRBV7-9 and TRBJ1-2, with 8 bases matching TRBD1. Germline values: CDR1 SEHNR, CDR2 FQNEAQ (reference sequence). This CDR3 spans 13 amino acids. Losses at the gene ends were 5 bases for V and 6 bases for J; bases not matched to a gene: 5. In nucleotides, the CDR3 is TGTGCCAGCAGCATACGGACAGGGAATGGCTACACCTTC. The encoded protein is CASSIRTGNGYTF. Filled out from reference TRBV7-9 and TRBJ1-2, the complete variable domain reads DTGVSQNPRHKITKRGQNVTFRCDPISEHNRLYWYRQTLGQGPEFLTYFQNEAQLEKSRLLSDRFSAERPKGSFSTLEIQRTEQGDSAMYLCASSIRTGNGYTFGSGTRLTVV.

The genes are TRBV7-7 and TRBJ2-1; D unresolved. Germline values: CDR1 SSHAT, CDR2 FNYEAQ (reference sequence). This CDR3 comprises 15 residues. V lost 4 bases and J 0 bases, leaving 10 bases between the germline ends. CDR3 amino acids: CASSSGSSSYNEQFF. The CDR3 bases are TGTGCCAGCAGCTCCGGATCGAGCTCCTACAATGAGCAGTTCTTC.

The chain is built from TRBV2 and TRBJ2-3, with 10 bases identical to TRBD2. Trimming took 3 bases from V and 2 from J; bases not matched to a gene: 5. This CDR3 contains 16 residues. Germline V CDR1 and CDR2: SNHLY, FYNNEI. In DNA, the CDR3 is TGTGCCAGCAGTGATTTAGCGGGGGGTTCCACAGATACGCAGTATTTT. Amino acids: CASSDLAGGSTDTQYF.

In DNA, the CDR3 is TGTGCCCGAACTCAGGGGAGCTCTGGAAACACCATATATTTT. Translating it yields CARTQGSSGNTIYF. V is TRBV30 and J is TRBJ1-3, with D tentatively TRBD1 (6 bases). Trimming pared 8 bases from V and 0 bases from J, leaving 14 bases between. The CDR3 covers 14 residues. Germline V CDR1 and CDR2: GTSNPN, SVGIG (reference sequence).

The chain carries TRBV30 and TRBJ1-5, with unresolved D. Trimming shortened V by 0 bases and J by 3 bases, and 6 bases separated the two germline ends. CDR1 is GTSNPN, CDR2 SVGIG, per germline (reference sequence). There are 13 residues in the CDR3. Here the CDR3 DNA reads TGTGCCTGGAGTGTAGACGTCAATCAGCCCCAGCATTTT. Protein product: CAWSVDVNQPQHF. The full variable domain, with the rest looked up from reference TRBV30 and TRBJ1-5, is SQTIHQWPATLVQPVGSPLSLECTVEGTSNPNLYWYRQAAGRGLQLLFYSVGIGQISSEVPQNLSASRPQDRQFILSSKKLLLSDSGFYLCAWSVDVNQPQHFGDGTRLSIL.

The V and J genes are TRBV9 and TRBJ2-1; 9 bases agree with TRBD1. V shed 0 bases and J 4 bases; nucleotides not matched to a gene: 8. This CDR3 contains 17 residues. The germline V gene has CDR1 SGDLS and CDR2 YYNGEE. This chain's CDR3 is CASSVAFGTGFYNEQFF. The CDR3 region has the DNA TGTGCCAGCAGCGTAGCTTTCGGGACAGGGTTTTACAATGAGCAGTTCTTC.

This rearrangement joins TRBV5-1 to TRBJ2-6, with D possibly being TRBD1 (6 bases). This CDR3 is 15 amino acids long. V was shortened by 9 bases and J by 4 bases, with 17 bases between the two germline ends. The germline V gene has CDR1 SGHRS and CDR2 YFSETQ. As DNA, the CDR3 is TGCGCCACCGCACCCCCAGGGGCCGGGGCCAACGTCCTGACTTTC. Protein sequence: CATAPPGAGANVLTF.

The chain joins TRBV6-1 to TRBJ1-4; D gene uncertain. Germline V gene data show CDR1 as MNHNS and CDR2 as SASEGT. The CDR3 extends over 14 amino acids. V lost 5 bases, J lost 4 bases, and 11 bases lay in between. This CDR3 is CASSRRSLNEKLFF. The CDR3 nucleotides are TGTGCCAGCAGTCGACGGTCCCTTAATGAAAAACTGTTTTTT.